This TCR beta chain was captured by sequencing in a study of blood T cell repertoires in COVID-19. Assay: immunoSEQ multiplex PCR; the TCRdb copy retains only in-frame clones and omits some. The top ten hold approximately 0.69% of the sample, which has around 230,000 clones, 88% seen once. This clone was observed a few times. The CDR3 loop spans 17 amino acids. The germline V gene has CDR1 SGDLS and CDR2 YYNGEE. V lost 4 bases and J lost 0; bases outside the gene matches: 5. The receptor was derived from a man aged 35 to 55 with acute or convalescent COVID-19. The rearrangement joins TRBV9 to TRBJ2-6, with 9 bases identical to TRBD1. Sequenced input: peripheral blood. The CDR3 coding sequence is TGTGCCAGCAGCTTGGACAGGGGAATCTCTGGGGCCAACGTCCTGACTTTC. Its translation: CASSLDRGISGANVLTF.